Below are 19 T cell receptor beta chains sequenced from a single sample in a study of blood T cell repertoires in COVID-19. Sequencing used immunoSEQ multiplex PCR; TCRdb keeps in-frame clones, though not all of them. Among fewer than 250,000 clones listed, more than 70% were seen once. Sequenced: peripheral blood. The receptor source for this set is a woman between 45 and 60 years old with acute or convalescent COVID-19.

This clone was seen once. The chain recombines TRBV28 with TRBJ1-1; D perhaps matches TRBD1 (5 bases). The CDR3 has 17 residues. Germline CDR1 and CDR2: MDHEN and SYDVKM. V lost 6 bases and J lost 3, with 23 bases in between. CDR3 sequence reads: CASSFLKFGQTDTEAFF. The CDR3 bases are TGTGCCAGCAGCTTCCTTAAGTTTGGGCAGACAGACACTGAAGCTTTCTTT.

This chain links TRBV27 with TRBJ2-7; a possible D gene is TRBD1 (5 bases). CDR1 and CDR2 (germline): MNHEY, SMNVEV (reference sequence). The length of the CDR3 is 13 residues. Deletions cut 0 bases from V and 2 bases from J, with 5 bases between. The CDR3 loop is CASSLSGAYEQYF. DNA of the CDR3: TGTGCCAGCAGTTTATCAGGGGCCTACGAGCAGTACTTC.

The CDR3 DNA is TGTGCCAGTACAGGGATCGGGGAGCTGTTTTTT. As protein: CASTGIGELFF. J is TRBJ2-2 and V is TRBV2; perhaps TRBD1 as D (6 bases). The V end was cut by 9 bases, the J end by 7 bases, with 9 bases between. In germline, CDR1 is SNHLY, CDR2 FYNNEI. The CDR3 spans 11 residues.

The chain has TRBV28 and TRBJ2-1; a possible D gene is TRBD2 (6 bases). Trimming took off 3 bases at V and 10 bases at J, with 19 bases between the two ends. The germline V gene has CDR1 MDHEN and CDR2 SYDVKM. The CDR3 sequence is 15 residues long. The CDR3 reads CASSFITGGVEEQFF. The CDR3 DNA is TGTGCCAGCAGTTTCATAACAGGAGGGGTGGAGGAGCAGTTCTTC. Full variable domain (remainder filled in from reference TRBV28 and TRBJ2-1): DVKVTQSSRYLVKRTGEKVFLECVQDMDHENMFWYRQDPGLGLRLIYFSYDVKMKEKGDIPEGYSVSREKKERFSLILESASTNQTSMYLCASSFITGGVEEQFFGPGTRLTVL.

V is TRBV5-1 and J is TRBJ2-1; 7 bases map to TRBD2. The ends lost 6 bases at V and 0 bases at J; junction bases unmatched: 6. The CDR3 covers 15 residues. The germline V gene encodes CDR1 SGHRS and CDR2 YFSETQ. DNA for the CDR3: TGCGCCAGCATGATGGGCGGGAGCTCCTACAATGAGCAGTTCTTC. It translates to CASMMGGSSYNEQFF.

V and J are TRBV2 and TRBJ2-5, with D possibly matching TRBD2 (5 bases). This CDR3 has 13 residues. V lost 4 bases, J lost 4 bases, and 10 bases lay in between. Germline-derived CDR1 and CDR2 are SNHLY and FYNNEI. The CDR3 sequence: CASSAGMGETQYF. The CDR3 bases are TGTGCCAGCAGTGCCGGGATGGGAGAGACCCAGTACTTC.

J is TRBJ2-1 and V is TRBV19; TRBD1 is a possible D gene (6 bases). Germline CDR1 and CDR2: LNHDA and SQIVND (reference sequence). The CDR3 length is 18 residues. V shed 1 base and J shed 5 bases, with 21 bases lying between them. The CDR3 here is CASSIAPELQGWDNEQFF. The CDR3 DNA reads TGTGCCAGTAGTATAGCCCCAGAGCTACAGGGCTGGGACAATGAGCAGTTCTTC. Complete variable domain (other parts from reference TRBV19 and TRBJ2-1): DGGITQSPKYLFRKEGQNVTLSCEQNLNHDAMYWYRQDPGQGLRLIYYSQIVNDFQKGDIAEGYSVSREKKESFPLTVTSAQKNPTAFYLCASSIAPELQGWDNEQFFGPGTRLTVL.

V gene TRBV2 combines with J gene TRBJ2-5; tentatively, D is TRBD1 (5 bases). The CDR3 sequence is 13 residues long. The V and J ends lost 8 bases and 7 bases respectively, with 17 bases between them. Germline V lookup: CDR1 SNHLY, CDR2 FYNNEI. CDR3 in amino acids: CASLSQAVGTQYF. The CDR3 DNA reads as TGTGCCAGCCTCTCACAGGCCGTTGGGACCCAGTACTTC.

This chain joins TRBV5-1 and TRBJ2-6; D might be TRBD1 (6 bases). Germline loops: CDR1 SGHRS, CDR2 YFSETQ. The length of the CDR3 is 17 residues. Trimming shortened V by 4 bases and J by 1 base, and 15 bases separated the two germline ends. DNA of the CDR3: TGCGCCAGCAGCGTGGGCCTCCAGGGGTCTGGGGCCAACGTCCTGACTTTC. It translates to CASSVGLQGSGANVLTF. The full variable domain, with the rest looked up from reference TRBV5-1 and TRBJ2-6, is KAGVTQTPRYLIKTRGQQVTLSCSPISGHRSVSWYQQTPGQGLQFLFEYFSETQRNKGNFPGRFSGRQFSNSRSEMNVSTLELGDSALYLCASSVGLQGSGANVLTFGAGSRLTVL.

V and J are TRBV2 and TRBJ1-3, with 9 bases that match TRBD1. In germline, CDR1 is SNHLY, CDR2 FYNNEI. V shed 5 bases and J 4 bases; nucleotides not matched to a gene: 9. CDR3 size: 16 residues. The CDR3 DNA reads TGTGCCAGCAGTAAACAGGGGGCAGGAGCAGGAAACACCATATATTTT. Its protein product is CASSKQGAGAGNTIYF.

This chain connects TRBV6-5 to TRBJ1-1, with D perhaps TRBD1 (5 bases). The V end lost 0 bases, the J end lost 5 bases, and 13 bases lay between the germline ends. CDR1 is MNHEY, CDR2 SVGAGI, per germline. The CDR3 is made up of 15 amino acids. The chain's CDR3 is CASSYSPRGRTEAFF. The DNA of the CDR3 is TGTGCCAGCAGTTACTCCCCCCGGGGGAGGACTGAAGCTTTCTTT.

The chain joins TRBV18 to TRBJ2-7; D gene ambiguous. V lost 2 bases to trimming and J lost 5 bases, with 7 bases between them. CDR3 length: 12 amino acids. Germline assignment: CDR1 KGHSH and CDR2 LQKENI. CDR3 bases: TGTGCCAGCTCACCAATTCCCAACGAGCAGTACTTC. It codes for CASSPIPNEQYF.

The gene calls are TRBV5-6 and TRBJ2-6; 8 nucleotides align to TRBD1. CDR1 and CDR2 from the germline V gene are SGHDT and YYEEEE. This CDR3 has 15 amino acids. V lost 7 bases to trimming and J lost 2 bases; unmatched junction nucleotides: 5. CDR3 region: CASGSTGAGANVLTF. The CDR3 nucleotides are TGTGCCAGCGGATCGACAGGGGCTGGGGCCAACGTCCTGACTTTC.

J is TRBJ2-7 and V is TRBV28, with 8 bases aligning to TRBD2. Germline CDR1 and CDR2: MDHEN and SYDVKM. The V gene end was trimmed by 5 bases and the J gene end by 5 bases; junction bases not matched to a gene: 11. CDR3 length equals 15 residues. The CDR3 is CASSRRGGIVHEQYF. The CDR3 DNA reads as TGTGCCAGCAGTCGCCGGGGGGGGATCGTCCACGAGCAGTACTTC.

Notes on this clone: Distinct nucleotide sequences in the sample also encode this CDR3. V usage is TRBV11-1 and J usage is TRBJ1-1; D is perhaps TRBD1 (6 bases). Looked up from germline, CDR1 is SGHAT and CDR2 is FQDESV (reference sequence). The CDR3 consists of 14 residues. Trimming stripped 3 bases from V and 5 bases from J, with 13 bases between. CDR3 amino acids: CASSLTGDGTEAFF. The DNA of the CDR3 is TGTGCCAGCAGCTTGACAGGAGATGGGACTGAAGCTTTCTTT.

The chain links TRBV10-3 to TRBJ2-7; 7 nucleotides line up with TRBD1. CDR1 is ENHRY, CDR2 SYGVKD, per germline. This CDR3 is 15 amino acids long. Trimming removed 3 bases from V and 2 bases from J; junction bases left unmatched: 7. In DNA, the CDR3 is TGTGCCATCAGTGACGCGGACAGGACGACCTACGAGCAGTACTTC. Translation gives CAISDADRTTYEQYF.

This rearrangement joins TRBV28 to TRBJ1-1, with unresolved D. V was clipped by 3 bases and J by 4 bases, with 12 bases between them. CDR1 and CDR2 from the germline V gene are MDHEN and SYDVKM. The CDR3 sequence is 14 residues long. Here the CDR3 reads CASSFPTTGTEAFF. The CDR3, as DNA: TGTGCCAGCAGTTTCCCCACAACGGGCACTGAAGCTTTCTTT.

The V call is TRBV19, the J call TRBJ1-2, with 8 bases matching TRBD1. Germline V gene sequence: CDR1 LNHDA, CDR2 SQIVND (reference sequence). The length of the CDR3 is 14 residues. The ends lost 4 bases at V and 0 bases at J; junction bases unmatched: 1. CDR3 in DNA: TGTGCCAGTAGTAAACAGGGGGCTAACTATGGCTACACCTTC. Its translation: CASSKQGANYGYTF.

The gene calls are TRBV7-6 and TRBJ2-5; tentatively, D is TRBD2 (6 bases). The CDR3 covers 15 residues. The ends were cut back, 0 bases at V and 2 bases at J, with 10 bases in the middle. The germline gives CDR1 SGHVS, CDR2 FNYEAQ. CDR3: CASSLARDLQETQYF. In DNA, the CDR3 is TGTGCCAGCAGCTTAGCGAGGGACTTACAAGAGACCCAGTACTTC.